Listed below are T cell receptor beta chains from one sample, sequenced in a study of cytomegalovirus exposure and HLA in healthy donors. Produced via immunoSEQ multiplex PCR; TCRdb's table is partial and in-frame only. The profile shows fewer than 150,000 clones, 65% to 80% of them singletons. The sample consisted of PBMCs. The receptors originated from a man aged 40-49 years in good health and CMV-seronegative. Each CDR3 is given with its conserved first and last residue. Fields, in order: J gene, D gene, V gene, CDR3 protein, CDR3 DNA. A D gene is named only where the DNA matches it firmly.

>TRBJ2-1|TRBD1|TRBV11-3
CASSSGTGGNEQFF
TGTGCCAGCAGCTCCGGGACAGGGGGGAATGAGCAGTTCTTC
>TRBJ2-3|NA|TRBV6-5
CASSYSMGRTDTQYF
TGTGCCAGCAGTTACTCGATGGGGCGCACAGATACGCAGTATTTT
>TRBJ2-5|NA|TRBV7-3
CASSPPGRGAAAQYF
TGTGCCAGCAGCCCCCCGGGGAGGGGGGCTGCGGCCCAGTACTTC
>TRBJ2-6|TRBD2|TRBV9
CASMGLAGGAKIPNSGANVLTF
TGTGCCAGCATGGGACTAGCGGGGGGGGCCAAGATTCCTAACTCTGGGGCCAACGTCCTGACTTTC
>TRBJ1-1|TRBD1|TRBV7-9
CSSSLQGTEAFF
TGTTCCAGCAGCTTACAGGGGACTGAAGCTTTCTTT
>TRBJ2-5|TRBD1|TRBV19
CASMGAGTGYLTQYF
TGTGCCAGTATGGGCGCCGGGACAGGGTATCTGACCCAGTACTTC
>TRBJ2-7|NA|TRBV5-6
CASSLATRAWEQYF
TGTGCCAGCAGCTTGGCTACGAGGGCCTGGGAGCAGTACTTC
>TRBJ1-1|NA|TRBV15
CATSRRRAEAFF
TGTGCCACCAGCAGGCGGCGGGCTGAAGCTTTCTTT
>TRBJ2-5|TRBD2|TRBV4-3
CASSQDLPSGANQETQYF
TGCGCCAGCAGCCAAGATCTCCCTAGCGGGGCAAACCAAGAGACCCAGTACTTC
>TRBJ2-1|TRBD2|TRBV30
CAWSTSGTSGIRFF
TGTGCCTGGAGTACATCTGGGACTAGCGGGATTCGGTTCTTC
>TRBJ2-3|TRBD2|TRBV27
CASSLAGGTDTQYF
TGTGCCAGCAGTTTAGCGGGGGGCACAGATACGCAGTATTTT
>TRBJ2-5|TRBD1|TRBV7-9
CASSPGQGGETQYF
TGTGCCAGCAGCCCGGGACAGGGTGGCGAGACCCAGTACTTC
>TRBJ2-1|TRBD2|TRBV5-1
CASRQAGGRHNEQFF
TGCGCCAGCAGACAAGCGGGAGGGCGGCACAATGAGCAGTTCTTC
>TRBJ2-2|TRBD2|TRBV5-6
CASRSLATAFTGELFF
TGTGCCAGCAGATCACTAGCGACCGCCTTCACCGGGGAGCTGTTTTTT
>TRBJ2-7|NA|TRBV27
CASSFSDSSYEQYF
TGTGCCAGCAGTTTTTCGGACAGCTCCTACGAGCAGTACTTC
>TRBJ2-3|TRBD2|TRBV6-5
CASSLKRGTTDTQYF
TGTGCCAGCAGTTTGAAGCGGGGGACCACAGATACGCAGTATTTT